Sequencing of this T cell receptor (beta chain) was carried out in a study of T cells and Merkel cell carcinoma outcomes. The CDR3 runs to 14 residues. V gave up 2 bases and J gave up 11 bases, with 18 bases separating them. CDR1 is LNHDA and CDR2 is SQIVND in the germline V gene (reference sequence). The protocol was immunoSEQ multiplex PCR, while the TCRdb copy is restricted to in-frame clones and leaves out a portion. The table includes about 5,000 clones, more than 75% detected once. The rearrangement uses TRBV19 and TRBJ1-1, with D maybe TRBD1 (6 bases). The sample comprised tumor tissue from Merkel cell carcinoma. This receptor was obtained from a human donor with Merkel cell carcinoma. The CDR3 region has the DNA TGTGCCAGTAGTATACCTCATCCATCCGACAGGGCTTTCTTT. Its translation: CASSIPHPSDRAFF.